Shown below are 4 T cell receptor beta chains from a single sample sequenced in a study of cytomegalovirus exposure and HLA in healthy donors. Libraries were prepared by immunoSEQ multiplex PCR; TCRdb keeps only in-frame clonotypes and omits some of them. Of roughly 70,000 clones in the sample, approximately 95% were seen once. Sequences were obtained from PBMCs. These receptors were collected from a man aged 18 to 35 in good health and CMV-seropositive.

V gene TRBV5-1 combines with J gene TRBJ2-7; 7 nucleotides agree with TRBD1. There are 14 residues in the CDR3. Germline lookup yields CDR1 SGHRS and CDR2 YFSETQ. The V segment lost 0 bases and the J segment 3 bases; nucleotides outside the gene matches: 3. The CDR3 coding sequence is TGCGCCAGCAGCTTGGCCGGGACAGACTACGAGCAGTACTTC. This sequence encodes CASSLAGTDYEQYF.

The chain uses TRBV5-6 and TRBJ2-2; the D gene is possibly TRBD2 (7 bases). Germline lookup yields CDR1 SGHDT and CDR2 YYEEEE. CDR3 length: 15 residues. V shed 6 bases and J shed 5 bases, with 17 bases lying between them. The DNA of the CDR3 is TGTGCCAGCACCTACGGGGGGCAGGTTACCGGGGAGCTGTTTTTT. It yields the protein CASTYGGQVTGELFF.

The chain carries TRBV2 and TRBJ2-3, with 8 nucleotides matching TRBD2. In germline, CDR1 is SNHLY, CDR2 FYNNEI. This CDR3 contains 13 residues. Germline trimming cut 6 bases from V and 4 bases from J; bases unmatched to any gene: 3. Here the CDR3 reads CASRRGLADTQYF. In DNA form, the CDR3 reads TGTGCCAGCAGGAGGGGACTAGCAGATACGCAGTATTTT.

The V call is TRBV30, the J call TRBJ2-7; TRBD2 matches 8 bases. CDR3 size: 15 residues. The V segment lost 0 bases and the J segment 5 bases; nucleotides outside the gene matches: 9. Germline CDR1 reads GTSNPN; CDR2 reads SVGIG (reference sequence). CDR3 nucleotides: TGTGCCTGGAGTGTAGGCGGGGGGCAGTACGACGAGCAGTACTTC. Its translation is CAWSVGGGQYDEQYF.